These 16 T cell receptor beta chains originate from one sample sequenced in a study of T cells in Graves' hyperthyroidism and ophthalmopathy. What was amplified from RNA transcripts were TCR beta CDR3 regions. HTBI primers were the set used in a first-round RT-PCR of the TCR CDR3. TCRdb recomputed calls from the multiplex PCR reads with MiXCR, one row per CDR3 protein. The sample lists around 450,000 distinct CDR3 sequences; roughly 15% were seen once. Sequencing was performed on blood. These receptors all come from a woman between 18 and 29 years old with Graves' hyperthyroidism.

The table lists this clonotype with many counts. This chain links TRBV20-1 with TRBJ2-1; D gene uncertain. In germline, CDR1 is DFQATT, CDR2 SNEGSKA (reference sequence). The CDR3 sequence is 14 residues long. V lost 3 bases and J 0 bases, leaving 9 bases between the germline ends. The CDR3 bases are TGCAGTGCTAGGACGCCCAGCTCCTACAATGAGCAGTTCTTC. This encodes CSARTPSSYNEQFF.

This clonotype occurred many times. The rearrangement joins TRBV18 to TRBJ2-1, with 9 bases that match TRBD2. The V gene's germline CDR1 is KGHSH and CDR2 LQKENI. J lost 6 bases, V lost 4 bases, and 7 bases had no gene match. The CDR3 is 15 residues long. The CDR3 here is CASSQLAGSGNEQFF. In nucleotides, the CDR3 is TGTGCCAGCTCACAGCTAGCGGGAAGTGGCAATGAGCAGTTCTTC.

This rearrangement joins TRBV13 to TRBJ1-1, with D perhaps matching TRBD1 (5 bases). The germline CDR1 and CDR2 sequences are PRHDT and FYEKMQ (reference sequence). The length of the CDR3 is 16 residues. The V and J ends lost 0 bases and 7 bases respectively, with 18 bases between them. The CDR3 protein is CASSLGGPGPAGEAFF. Here the CDR3 DNA reads TGTGCCAGCAGCTTAGGCGGGCCAGGGCCCGCCGGTGAAGCTTTCTTT.

This clonotype was found many times. V is TRBV11-3 and J is TRBJ2-2; possible D gene TRBD1, 5 bases. V lost 5 bases to trimming and J lost 0 bases, with 7 bases between them. CDR3 length equals 14 residues. The germline CDR1 and CDR2 sequences are SGHNT and YENEEA. The CDR3 sequence is CASSGAANTGELFF. For the CDR3, the DNA is TGTGCCAGCAGCGGGGCAGCGAACACCGGGGAGCTGTTTTTT.

This clonotype was seen a handful of times. The chain combines TRBV11-2 with TRBJ2-3; no clear D gene. V was pared by 1 base and J by 1 base, with 12 bases between. The V gene's germline CDR1 is SGHAT and CDR2 FQNNGV. The CDR3 runs to 16 residues. The CDR3 loop reads CASSLGASSRTDTQYF. CDR3 sequence (DNA): TGTGCCAGCAGCTTAGGGGCTAGTAGCCGCACAGATACGCAGTATTTT.

The V and J genes are TRBV28 and TRBJ2-6, with D perhaps matching TRBD1 or TRBD2 (5 bases each). Germline CDR1 MDHEN, CDR2 SYDVKM. The CDR3 has 16 amino acids. Between the trimmed V and J ends, which lost 7 bases and 0 bases, there was a span of 13 bases. Written as DNA, the CDR3 is TGTGCCAGCACCGGAGGACAACTCTCTGGGGCCAACGTCCTGACTTTC. The encoded protein is CASTGGQLSGANVLTF.

There are many counts of this clonotype. The chain recombines TRBV10-3 with TRBJ2-5; the D call may be TRBD1 or TRBD2 (5 bases each). This CDR3 is 13 amino acids long. CDR1 and CDR2 from the germline V gene are ENHRY and SYGVKD. Trimming took off 5 bases at V and 9 bases at J, with 16 bases between the two ends. CDR3: CAISPGPQSAQYF. The CDR3 nucleotides read TGTGCCATCAGTCCGGGACCCCAGTCAGCCCAGTACTTC.

The table lists this clonotype with a few counts. The CDR3 loop is CAWTRVQETQYF. The CDR3 nucleotides read TGTGCCTGGACTAGGGTCCAAGAGACCCAGTACTTC. The chain uses TRBV30 and TRBJ2-5; D is uncertain. Germline CDR1 and CDR2: GTSNPN and SVGIG (reference sequence). CDR3 size: 12 residues. V gave up 4 bases and J gave up 1 base, with 7 bases separating them.

This clonotype was seen a handful of times. Because the CDR3 is missing its conserved closing phenylalanine or tryptophan, this is likely a read error. The chain joins TRBV4-1 to TRBJ2-7; D is unclear. This CDR3 has 13 amino acids. Germline V gene lookup returns CDR1 MGHRA and CDR2 YSYEKL. Between the trimmed V and J ends, which lost 1 base and 2 bases, there was a span of 6 bases. CDR3 in amino acids: CASSQVLAYEQYL. The CDR3 nucleotides are TGCGCCAGCAGCCAAGTTTTGGCCTACGAGCAGTACCTC.

This clonotype was seen a few times. The J gene is TRBJ1-1, the V gene TRBV10-3; possible D gene TRBD1, 6 bases. V gave up 6 bases and J gave up 1 base, with 15 bases separating them. This CDR3 region has 15 residues. CDR1 and CDR2 (germline): ENHRY, SYGVKD. For the CDR3, the DNA is TGTGCCATCAGGAGGGTATCAGGGGCGAACACTGAAGCTTTCTTT. Translation gives CAIRRVSGANTEAFF.

This clonotype was observed at least ten times. This sequence joins TRBV19 and TRBJ2-1, with D hard to call. Deletions cut 1 base from V and 8 bases from J, with 3 bases between. The CDR3 runs 11 residues. Germline V gives CDR1 LNHDA, CDR2 SQIVND (reference sequence). The CDR3 bases are TGTGCCAGTAGTATAGCAGATGAGCAGTTCTTC. As protein: CASSIADEQFF.

In this sample, this clonotype turned up many times. This chain links TRBV3-1 with TRBJ1-4, with a tentative D call TRBD1 (5 bases). Trimming took 4 bases from V and 4 from J, leaving 16 bases between them. Germline V CDR1 and CDR2: LGHDT, YNNKEL (reference sequence). There are 16 residues in the CDR3. CDR3 sequence (DNA): TGTGCCAGCAGCCTCTACAGGATCCGGGGTAATGAAAAACTGTTTTTT. It translates to CASSLYRIRGNEKLFF.

This clonotype was picked up a small number of times. The rearrangement links TRBV4-3 to TRBJ2-3; no firm D call. The CDR3 is 14 residues long. Trimming took 1 base from V and 3 from J, leaving 8 bases between them. Germline V lookup: CDR1 LGHNA, CDR2 YSLEER. This CDR3 is CASSQGDRTDTQYF. The CDR3 DNA reads as TGCGCCAGCAGCCAAGGAGACCGGACAGATACGCAGTATTTT.

This clonotype was counted ten times or more. The V gene is TRBV6-1, the J gene TRBJ2-5; D is uncertain. This CDR3 has 15 amino acids. The germline V gene encodes CDR1 MNHNS and CDR2 SASEGT. V lost 5 bases and J lost 2, with 15 bases in between. The CDR3: CASSSIGRHQETQYF. The CDR3 DNA reads TGTGCCAGCAGTTCCATTGGGCGACATCAAGAGACCCAGTACTTC.

This clonotype has more than one count but fewer than ten. V usage is TRBV18 and J usage is TRBJ1-2; 7 nucleotides line up with TRBD1. Germline-derived CDR1 and CDR2 are KGHSH and LQKENI. The CDR3 is 14 residues long. With 3 bases clipped from V and 6 bases from J, the junction kept 7 bases outside the gene matches. CDR3 region: CASSPWDSSNGYTF. DNA of the CDR3: TGTGCCAGCTCACCTTGGGACAGTTCAAATGGCTACACCTTC.

Ten or more counts support this clonotype. This sequence joins TRBV28 and TRBJ1-1; no definite D call. This CDR3 is built from 15 residues. Trimming shortened V by 6 bases and J by 0 bases, and 14 bases separated the two germline ends. CDR1 is MDHEN, CDR2 SYDVKM, per germline. The CDR3 sequence: CASRRAAVMNTEAFF. The CDR3 nucleotides are TGTGCCAGCAGGAGGGCGGCAGTGATGAACACTGAAGCTTTCTTT.